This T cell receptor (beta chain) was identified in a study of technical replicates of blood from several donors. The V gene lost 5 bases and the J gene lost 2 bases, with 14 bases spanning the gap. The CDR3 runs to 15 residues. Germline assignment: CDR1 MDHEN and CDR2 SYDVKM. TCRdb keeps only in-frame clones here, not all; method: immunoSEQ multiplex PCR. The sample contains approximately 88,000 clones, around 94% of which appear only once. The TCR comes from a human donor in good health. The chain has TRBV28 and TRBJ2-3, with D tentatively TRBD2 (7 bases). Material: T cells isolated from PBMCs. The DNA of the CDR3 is TGTGCCAGCAGTAAATCGGGGGGACACACAGATACGCAGTATTTT. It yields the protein CASSKSGGHTDTQYF.